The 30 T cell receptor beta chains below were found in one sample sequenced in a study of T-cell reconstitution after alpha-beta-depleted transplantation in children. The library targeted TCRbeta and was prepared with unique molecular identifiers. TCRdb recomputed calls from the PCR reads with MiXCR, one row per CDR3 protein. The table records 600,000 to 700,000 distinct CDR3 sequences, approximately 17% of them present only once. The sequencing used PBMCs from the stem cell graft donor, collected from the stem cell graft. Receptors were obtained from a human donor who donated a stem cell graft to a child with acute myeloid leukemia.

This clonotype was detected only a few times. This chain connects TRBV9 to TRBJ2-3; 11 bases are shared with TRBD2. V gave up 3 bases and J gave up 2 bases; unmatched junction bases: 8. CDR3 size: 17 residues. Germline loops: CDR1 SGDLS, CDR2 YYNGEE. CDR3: CASSARLAGGDTDTQYF. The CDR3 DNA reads TGTGCCAGCAGCGCCCGCTTAGCGGGGGGGGACACAGATACGCAGTATTTT.

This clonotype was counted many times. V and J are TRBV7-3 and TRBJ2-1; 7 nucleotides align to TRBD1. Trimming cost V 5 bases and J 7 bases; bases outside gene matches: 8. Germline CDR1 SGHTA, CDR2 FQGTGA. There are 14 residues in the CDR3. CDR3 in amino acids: CASSDGQVVNEQFF. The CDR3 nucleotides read TGTGCCAGCAGCGACGGACAGGTGGTTAATGAGCAGTTCTTC.

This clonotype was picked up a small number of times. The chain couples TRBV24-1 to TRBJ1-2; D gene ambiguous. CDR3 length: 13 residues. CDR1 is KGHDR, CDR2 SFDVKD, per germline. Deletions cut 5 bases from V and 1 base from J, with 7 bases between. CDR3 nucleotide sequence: TGTGCCACCAGTGTTGGTGTTAACTATGGCTACACCTTC. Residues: CATSVGVNYGYTF.

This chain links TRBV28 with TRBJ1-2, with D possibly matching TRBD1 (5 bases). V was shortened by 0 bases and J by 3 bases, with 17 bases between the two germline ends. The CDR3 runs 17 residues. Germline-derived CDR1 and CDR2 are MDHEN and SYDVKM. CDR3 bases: TGTGCCAGCAGTTTATGGGGGCGCGGCAGGCACTACTATGGCTACACCTTC. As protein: CASSLWGRGRHYYGYTF.

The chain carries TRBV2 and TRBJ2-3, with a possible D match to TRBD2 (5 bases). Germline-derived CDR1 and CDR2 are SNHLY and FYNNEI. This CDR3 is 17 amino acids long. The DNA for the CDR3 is TGTACCTTCAGTTTTTCGCCTAGCCGGAGACACACAGATACGCAGTATTTT. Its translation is CTFSFSPSRRHTDTQYF.

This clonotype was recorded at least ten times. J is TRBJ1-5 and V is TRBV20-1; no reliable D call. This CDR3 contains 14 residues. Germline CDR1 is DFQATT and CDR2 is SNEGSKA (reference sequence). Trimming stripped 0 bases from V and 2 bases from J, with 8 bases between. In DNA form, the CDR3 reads TGCAGTGCTAGAGAATGGCGTCGCAATCAGCCCCAGCATTTT. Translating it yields CSAREWRRNQPQHF.

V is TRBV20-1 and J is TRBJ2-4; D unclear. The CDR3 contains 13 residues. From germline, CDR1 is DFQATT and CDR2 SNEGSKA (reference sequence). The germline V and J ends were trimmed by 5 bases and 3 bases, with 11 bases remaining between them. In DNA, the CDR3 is TGCAGTGCTCGTTTGGGTGGCAAAAACATTCAGTACTTC. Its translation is CSARLGGKNIQYF.

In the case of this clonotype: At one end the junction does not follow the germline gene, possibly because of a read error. CDR3 in DNA: TGTACCAGCAGTGCCCAACAGGGGACTGAAGCTTTCTTT. Amino acids: CTSSAQQGTEAFF. This chain connects TRBV2 to TRBJ1-1; 7 bases agree with TRBD1. This CDR3 has 13 residues. Germline assignment: CDR1 SNHLY and CDR2 FYNNEI.

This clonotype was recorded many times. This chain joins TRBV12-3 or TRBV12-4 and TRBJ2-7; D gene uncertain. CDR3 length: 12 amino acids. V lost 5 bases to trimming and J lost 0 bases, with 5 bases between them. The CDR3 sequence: CASSISSYEQYF. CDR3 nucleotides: TGTGCCAGCAGTATCAGCTCCTACGAGCAGTACTTC.

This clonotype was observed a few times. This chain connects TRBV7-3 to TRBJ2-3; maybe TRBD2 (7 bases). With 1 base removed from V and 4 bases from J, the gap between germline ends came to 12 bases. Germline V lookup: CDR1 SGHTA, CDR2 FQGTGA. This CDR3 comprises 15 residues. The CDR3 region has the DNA TGTGCCAGCAGCTTAATCGGGGGGCGGGCAGATACGCAGTATTTT. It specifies CASSLIGGRADTQYF.

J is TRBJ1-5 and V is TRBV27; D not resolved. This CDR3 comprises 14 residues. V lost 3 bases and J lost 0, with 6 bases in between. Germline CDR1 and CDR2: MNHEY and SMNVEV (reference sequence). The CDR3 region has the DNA TGTGCCAGCAGTTTTTCGGCTAGCAATCAGCCCCAGCATTTT. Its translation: CASSFSASNQPQHF.

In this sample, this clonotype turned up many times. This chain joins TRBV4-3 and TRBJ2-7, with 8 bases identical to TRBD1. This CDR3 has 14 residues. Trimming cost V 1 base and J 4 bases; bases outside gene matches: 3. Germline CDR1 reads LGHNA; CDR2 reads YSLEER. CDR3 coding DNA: TGCGCCAGCAGCCAAGTGACAGGGGAGTACGAGCAGTACTTC. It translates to CASSQVTGEYEQYF.

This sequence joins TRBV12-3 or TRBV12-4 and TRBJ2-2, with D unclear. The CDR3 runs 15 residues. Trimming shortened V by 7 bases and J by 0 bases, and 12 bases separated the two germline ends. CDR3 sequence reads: CASTPLAPNTGELFF. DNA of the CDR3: TGTGCCAGCACCCCCCTGGCGCCGAACACCGGGGAGCTGTTTTTT.

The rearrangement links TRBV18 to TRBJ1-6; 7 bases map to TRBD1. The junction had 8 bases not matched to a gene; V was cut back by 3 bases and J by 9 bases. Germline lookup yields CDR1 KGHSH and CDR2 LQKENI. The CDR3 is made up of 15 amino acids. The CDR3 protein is CASSPGQTEFSPLHF. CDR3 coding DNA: TGTGCCAGCTCACCGGGACAGACAGAATTTTCACCCCTCCACTTT.

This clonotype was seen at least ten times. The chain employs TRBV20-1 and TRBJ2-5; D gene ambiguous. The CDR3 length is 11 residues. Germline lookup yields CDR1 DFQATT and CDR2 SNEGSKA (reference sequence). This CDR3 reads CSGLIQETQYF. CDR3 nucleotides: TGCAGCGGATTGATCCAAGAGACCCAGTACTTC.

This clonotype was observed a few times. The CDR3: CASSQRASGGGYNEQFF. The CDR3 nucleotides are TGCGCCAGCAGCCAACGGGCTAGCGGGGGGGGTTACAATGAGCAGTTCTTC. The chain joins TRBV4-3 to TRBJ2-1; 12 bases are shared with TRBD2. The V segment lost 2 bases and the J segment 4 bases; nucleotides outside the gene matches: 6. Germline-derived CDR1 and CDR2 are LGHNA and YSLEER. The CDR3 extends over 17 amino acids.

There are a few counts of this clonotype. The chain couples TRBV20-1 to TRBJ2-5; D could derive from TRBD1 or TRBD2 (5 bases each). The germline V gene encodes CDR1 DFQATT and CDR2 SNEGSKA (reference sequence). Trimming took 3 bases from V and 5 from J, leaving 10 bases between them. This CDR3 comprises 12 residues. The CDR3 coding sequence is TGCAGTGCTAGGGGGGATACCGAGACCCAGTACTTC. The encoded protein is CSARGDTETQYF.

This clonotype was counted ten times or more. The CDR3 DNA follows: TGCAGCGTCGACAGGGGGCGCGGAGATACGCAGTATTTT. Protein product: CSVDRGRGDTQYF. V usage is TRBV29-1 and J usage is TRBJ2-3, with TRBD1 identical over 10 bases. Germline V gives CDR1 SQVTM, CDR2 ANQGSEA. With V trimmed by 6 bases and J by 5 bases, 5 bases remained unmatched. The CDR3 is made up of 13 amino acids.

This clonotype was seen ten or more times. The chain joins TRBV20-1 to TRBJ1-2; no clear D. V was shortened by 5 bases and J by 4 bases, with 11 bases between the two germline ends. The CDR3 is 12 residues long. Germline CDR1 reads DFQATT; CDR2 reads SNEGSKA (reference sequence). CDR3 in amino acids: CSALGLSYGYTF. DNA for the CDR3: TGCAGTGCTTTAGGGTTGTCCTATGGCTACACCTTC.

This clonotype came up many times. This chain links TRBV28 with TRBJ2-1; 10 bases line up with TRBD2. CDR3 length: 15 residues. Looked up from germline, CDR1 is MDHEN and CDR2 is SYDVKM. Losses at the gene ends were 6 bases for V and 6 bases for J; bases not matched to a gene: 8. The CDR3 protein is CASRWERGGRNEQFF. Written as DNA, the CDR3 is TGTGCCAGCAGGTGGGAGCGGGGGGGCCGCAATGAGCAGTTCTTC.

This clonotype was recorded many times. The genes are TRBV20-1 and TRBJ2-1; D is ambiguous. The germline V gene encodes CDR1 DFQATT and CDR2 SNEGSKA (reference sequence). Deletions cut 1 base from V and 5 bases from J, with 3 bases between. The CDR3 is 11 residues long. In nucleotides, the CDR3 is TGCAGTGCTAGAGGGGACAATGAGCAGTTCTTC. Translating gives CSARGDNEQFF.

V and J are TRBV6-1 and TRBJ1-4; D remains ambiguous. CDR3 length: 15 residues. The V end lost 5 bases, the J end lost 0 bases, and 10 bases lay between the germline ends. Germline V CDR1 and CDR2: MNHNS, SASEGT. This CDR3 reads CASSPDGATNEKLFF. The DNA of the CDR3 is TGTGCCAGCAGTCCCGACGGGGCAACTAATGAAAAACTGTTTTTT.

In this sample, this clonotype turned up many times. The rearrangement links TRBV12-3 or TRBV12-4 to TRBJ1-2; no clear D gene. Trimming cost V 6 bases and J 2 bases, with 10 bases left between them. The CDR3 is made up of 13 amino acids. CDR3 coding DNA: TGTGCCAGCAGCGAGACACTAAACTATGGCTACACCTTC. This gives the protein CASSETLNYGYTF.

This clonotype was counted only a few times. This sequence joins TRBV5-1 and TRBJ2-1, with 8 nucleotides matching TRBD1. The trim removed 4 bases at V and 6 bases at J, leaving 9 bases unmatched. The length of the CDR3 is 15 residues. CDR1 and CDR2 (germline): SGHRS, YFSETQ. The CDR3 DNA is TGCGCCAGCAGCCCGGAGACAGGGGTGGGCAATGAGCAGTTCTTC. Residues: CASSPETGVGNEQFF.

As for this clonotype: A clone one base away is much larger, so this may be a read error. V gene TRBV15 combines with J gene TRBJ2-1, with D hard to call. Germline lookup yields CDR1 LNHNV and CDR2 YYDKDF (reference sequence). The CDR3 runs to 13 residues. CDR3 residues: CDTSVLYYNEQFF. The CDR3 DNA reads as TGTGACACCAGCGTACTATACTACAATGAGCAGTTCTTC.

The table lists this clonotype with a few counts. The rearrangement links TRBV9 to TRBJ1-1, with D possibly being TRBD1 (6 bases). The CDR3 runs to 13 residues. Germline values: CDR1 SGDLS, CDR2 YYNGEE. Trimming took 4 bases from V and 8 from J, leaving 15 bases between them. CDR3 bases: TGTGCCAGCAGCCTAGGGGGTGGTAGGGAAGCTTTCTTT. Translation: CASSLGGGREAFF.

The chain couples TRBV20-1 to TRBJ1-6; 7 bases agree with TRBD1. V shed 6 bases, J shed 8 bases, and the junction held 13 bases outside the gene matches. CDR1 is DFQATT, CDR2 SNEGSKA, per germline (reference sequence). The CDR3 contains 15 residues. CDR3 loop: CSAQAPGQLDSPLHF. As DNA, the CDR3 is TGCAGTGCCCAGGCCCCGGGACAGTTGGATTCACCCCTCCACTTT.

CDR3: CASSLVGWSYKDSSTDTQYF. The CDR3 DNA sequence: TGTGCCAGCAGCTTAGTGGGATGGTCGTATAAGGACTCTAGCACAGATACGCAGTATTTT. This chain uses TRBV11-2 with TRBJ2-3, with D tentatively TRBD2 (5 bases). The V gene's germline CDR1 is SGHAT and CDR2 FQNNGV. Trimming took off 1 base at V and 0 bases at J, with 23 bases between the two ends. The CDR3 loop spans 20 amino acids.

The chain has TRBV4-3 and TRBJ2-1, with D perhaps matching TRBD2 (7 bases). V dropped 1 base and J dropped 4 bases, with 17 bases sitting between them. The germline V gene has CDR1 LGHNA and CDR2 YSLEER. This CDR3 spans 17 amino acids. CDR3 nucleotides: TGCGCCAGCAGCCAAGGGATAGGGGGGGGGATTTACAATGAGCAGTTCTTC. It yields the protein CASSQGIGGGIYNEQFF.

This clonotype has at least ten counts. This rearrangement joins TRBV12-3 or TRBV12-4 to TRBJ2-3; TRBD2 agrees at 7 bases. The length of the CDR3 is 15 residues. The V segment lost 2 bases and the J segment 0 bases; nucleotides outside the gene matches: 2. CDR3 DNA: TGTGCCAGCAGTTTACTAGCGGTTAGCACAGATACGCAGTATTTT. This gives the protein CASSLLAVSTDTQYF.